This T cell receptor beta chain was observed in a study of control samples from healthy donors and cancer patients. Method: immunoSEQ multiplex PCR; TCRdb's copy keeps in-frame clones and lacks some. The table has approximately 50,000 clones, approximately 90% seen once. Sequenced: PBMCs. This receptor was taken from a man younger than 45 with colorectal cancer.

CDR3 sequence (DNA): TGTGCCAGCAGCCAGGGAGGGCCCGGGGAGCTGTTTTTT. This sequence encodes CASSQGGPGELFF. The chain uses TRBV3-1 (or the pseudogene TRBV3-2) and TRBJ2-2; 7 nucleotides match TRBD2. The V and J ends lost 3 bases and 6 bases, in that order; junction bases with no gene match: 1. This CDR3 is 13 amino acids long. Germline V CDR1 and CDR2: LGHDT, YNNKEL (reference sequence).